These 31 T cell receptor beta chains originate from one sample sequenced in a study of response to subunit inactivated influenza vaccine. TCRdb reprocessed the RT-PCR reads with MiXCR, giving one entry per CDR3 protein. Found here are just under 550,000 distinct CDR3 sequences, around 25% of them singletons; the top ten hold 2.5% to 3.5%. In addition, the sample was reused for a study of T cells expressing NK-cell markers. That paper adds: As the method of synthesis, 5'RACE template switching with UMIs yielded TCR beta cDNA.

Material: CD4+ T cells sorted from PBMCs, obtained 11 to 12 days after vaccination. The source of these receptors is a man aged 45-65 years who received an inactivated influenza vaccine.

This chain links TRBV3-1 with TRBJ2-6; the D is unclear. CDR3 length: 16 residues. Germline-derived CDR1 and CDR2 are LGHDT and YNNKEL (reference sequence). Trimming removed 1 base from V and 4 bases from J, with 11 bases in between. CDR3 loop: CASSQVYRSGANVLTF. Here the CDR3 DNA reads TGTGCCAGCAGCCAAGTTTATCGGTCGGGGGCCAACGTCCTGACTTTC.

The chain couples TRBV6-1 to TRBJ1-5; 9 nucleotides align to TRBD1. This CDR3 has 15 residues. The germline CDR1 and CDR2 sequences are MNHNS and SASEGT. The J segment lost 3 bases and the V segment lost 6 bases, leaving 6 bases of the junction unmatched. CDR3 sequence: CASSPGTGYNQPQHF. The CDR3 DNA is TGTGCCAGCAGCCCAGGGACAGGGTACAATCAGCCCCAGCATTTT.

This rearrangement joins TRBV4-1 to TRBJ2-3; 8 nucleotides line up with TRBD2. V was clipped by 0 bases and J by 4 bases; unmatched bases: 9. Germline CDR1 and CDR2: MGHRA and YSYEKL. CDR3 length: 17 residues. This CDR3 reads CASSQDGGRGAPDTQYF. The CDR3 region has the DNA TGCGCCAGCAGCCAAGATGGAGGGCGGGGGGCCCCAGATACGCAGTATTTT.

This clonotype was detected many times. The V call is TRBV30, the J call TRBJ1-2; a weak D match, TRBD1 (5 bases). CDR1 is GTSNPN and CDR2 is SVGIG in the germline V gene (reference sequence). Between the trimmed V and J ends, which lost 5 bases and 4 bases, there was a span of 17 bases. The CDR3 is made up of 14 amino acids. The CDR3 bases are TGTGCCTGGGCACGAGACAGATACTCCTATGGCTACACCTTC. Residues: CAWARDRYSYGYTF. The full variable domain, completed using reference TRBV30 and TRBJ1-2, is SQTIHQWPATLVQPVGSPLSLECTVEGTSNPNLYWYRQAAGRGLQLLFYSVGIGQISSEVPQNLSASRPQDRQFILSSKKLLLSDSGFYLCAWARDRYSYGYTFGSGTRLTVV.

As concerns this clonotype: The junction departs from germline at one end; a sequencing error may be responsible. V usage is TRBV29-1 and J usage is TRBJ2-5, with no clear D. From germline, CDR1 is SQVTM and CDR2 ANQGSEA. This CDR3 has 16 amino acids. Here the CDR3 reads CSVEGLGGSLQETQYF. CDR3 coding DNA: TGCAGCGTAGAAGGTTTGGGCGGATCCCTGCAAGAGACCCAGTACTTC.

This clonotype appeared a few times. The chain employs TRBV24-1 and TRBJ2-7; 9 nucleotides match TRBD1. Germline lookup yields CDR1 KGHDR and CDR2 SFDVKD. This CDR3 is built from 15 residues. V was pared by 6 bases and J by 5 bases, with 10 bases of the junction left unmatched. This CDR3 reads CATSPGTGKSHEQYF. The CDR3 nucleotides read TGTGCCACCAGTCCAGGGACAGGGAAAAGTCACGAGCAGTACTTC.

The chain couples TRBV5-1 to TRBJ2-5, with 14 nucleotides matching TRBD2. J gave up 5 bases and V 2 bases, and 11 bases lay outside the gene matches. The CDR3 loop spans 18 amino acids. CDR1 is SGHRS and CDR2 is YFSETQ in the germline V gene. CDR3 in DNA: TGCGCCAGCAGCTTAGGACTAGCGGGAGGAAGCCGTTGGGAGACCCAGTACTTC. It translates to CASSLGLAGGSRWETQYF.

This clonotype came up a few times. The genes are TRBV7-9 and TRBJ2-7; D possibly matches TRBD1 or TRBD2 (5 bases each). This CDR3 has 12 residues. Germline CDR1 and CDR2: SEHNR and FQNEAQ (reference sequence). V dropped 5 bases and J dropped 3 bases, with 8 bases sitting between them. DNA of the CDR3: TGTGCCAGCAGCCGGGACGGCTACGAGCAGTACTTC. Translated: CASSRDGYEQYF.

A word on this clonotype: A read error may produce the germline difference seen at one junction end. The CDR3 spells CVSSLSGLVSYEQYF. The CDR3 DNA sequence: TGTGTCAGCAGTTTATCGGGACTAGTCTCCTACGAGCAGTACTTC. The chain uses TRBV27 and TRBJ2-7; the match to TRBD2 covers 8 bases. The CDR3 is 15 residues long. Germline V gene sequence: CDR1 MNHEY, CDR2 SMNVEV (reference sequence).

This clonotype has just a few counts. The V and J genes are TRBV20-1 and TRBJ2-5; unclear D gene. Germline assignment: CDR1 DFQATT and CDR2 SNEGSKA (reference sequence). This CDR3 spans 17 amino acids. V lost 6 bases and J 7 bases, leaving 30 bases between the germline ends. CDR3 coding DNA: TGCAGTGCCGACCGCCCTACCTCCCGCCTGTTGGGTTCGACCCAGTACTTC. Its protein is CSADRPTSRLLGSTQYF.

This clonotype was picked up a small number of times. V gene TRBV7-9 combines with J gene TRBJ2-7; D is perhaps TRBD1 (5 bases). The CDR3 is 14 amino acids. Germline CDR1 SEHNR, CDR2 FQNEAQ (reference sequence). V lost 5 bases and J 3 bases, leaving 14 bases between the germline ends. The CDR3 DNA reads as TGTGCCAGCAGCAGAGCGCGCGACAGCTACGAGCAGTACTTC. This sequence encodes CASSRARDSYEQYF.

This clonotype was detected only a few times. This chain links TRBV12-3 or TRBV12-4 with TRBJ2-4, with D tentatively TRBD1 (6 bases). The CDR3 is 13 residues long. The ends were cut back, 6 bases at V and 7 bases at J, with 13 bases in the middle. The CDR3 DNA reads as TGTGCCAGCAGGGCTTCTGACAGGAACATTCAGTACTTC. It codes for CASRASDRNIQYF.

This clonotype has just a few counts. The gene calls are TRBV28 and TRBJ1-3; D not resolved. Germline assignment: CDR1 MDHEN and CDR2 SYDVKM. The CDR3 contains 16 residues. V was shortened by 1 base and J by 0 bases, with 10 bases between the two germline ends. CDR3 bases: TGTGCCAGCAGTTTATCCCTACAAGTCTCTGGAAACACCATATATTTT. Its translation: CASSLSLQVSGNTIYF.

With respect to this clonotype: Mismatch with germline at one junction end may stem from a read error. The chain links TRBV7-9 to TRBJ2-1; a weak D match, TRBD1 (6 bases). The CDR3 covers 15 residues. The germline CDR1 and CDR2 sequences are SEHNR and FQNEAQ (reference sequence). The CDR3 is CSSRLRADRYNEQFF. The CDR3 DNA reads as TGTTCCAGCAGATTAAGGGCGGACAGATACAATGAGCAGTTCTTC.

Here the CDR3 DNA reads TGTGCCAGCAGCCAAGATAAGGGGCAGGGGACTGAAGCTTTCTTT. Protein product: CASSQDKGQGTEAFF. The chain has TRBV3-1 and TRBJ1-1; D perhaps matches TRBD1 (6 bases). The germline V gene encodes CDR1 LGHDT and CDR2 YNNKEL (reference sequence). The V gene lost 0 bases and the J gene lost 5 bases, with 13 bases spanning the gap. This CDR3 comprises 15 residues.

This clonotype occurred a few times. The J gene is TRBJ2-5, the V gene TRBV5-1, with TRBD1 matching over 9 bases. Germline CDR1 SGHRS, CDR2 YFSETQ. The CDR3 length is 15 residues. The trim removed 5 bases at V and 1 base at J, leaving 6 bases unmatched. DNA for the CDR3: TGCGCCAGCAGTACAGGGGGCGCCGGCCAAGAGACCCAGTACTTC. It codes for CASSTGGAGQETQYF.

This clonotype was recorded a few times. The V call is TRBV20-1, the J call TRBJ1-1, with D uncertain. Trimming took 1 base from V and 11 from J, leaving 17 bases between them. The CDR3 contains 13 residues. CDR1 and CDR2 (germline): DFQATT, SNEGSKA (reference sequence). The DNA of the CDR3 is TGCAGTGCTAGAGGGCGGGGAGACCTGGGCGCTTTCTTT. It translates to CSARGRGDLGAFF.

This clonotype was detected only a few times. The genes are TRBV4-2 and TRBJ2-7, with 10 bases that match TRBD2. The germline CDR1 and CDR2 sequences are LGHNA and YNFKEQ. With 1 base clipped from V and 3 bases from J, the junction kept 6 bases outside the gene matches. The CDR3 spans 16 residues. CDR3 loop: CASSQVEASGGYEQYF. DNA for the CDR3: TGTGCCAGCAGCCAAGTAGAGGCTAGCGGGGGCTACGAGCAGTACTTC.

V is TRBV7-2 and J is TRBJ2-1; TRBD2 matches at 8 bases. This CDR3 is 19 amino acids long. The germline V gene encodes CDR1 SGHTA and CDR2 FQGNSA. Losses at the gene ends were 5 bases for V and 3 bases for J; bases not matched to a gene: 18. The CDR3 protein is CASSQRPISGTSYYNEQFF. The CDR3 coding sequence is TGTGCCAGCAGCCAGCGCCCTATTTCCGGGACTAGTTACTACAATGAGCAGTTCTTC.

Here the CDR3 DNA reads TGTGCCAGCAGCCGAGACCGTCAGGGTTGGACCATATATTTT. This sequence encodes CASSRDRQGWTIYF. The chain couples TRBV14 to TRBJ1-3; D might be TRBD1 (5 bases). This CDR3 is 14 amino acids long. V was trimmed by 4 bases and J by 10 bases, leaving 17 bases between them. The germline gives CDR1 SGHDN, CDR2 FVKESK.

The V and J genes are TRBV24-1 and TRBJ1-2; D remains unclear. V shed 2 bases and J shed 0 bases, with 3 bases lying between them. The CDR3 length is 13 residues. From germline, CDR1 is KGHDR and CDR2 SFDVKD. CDR3 region: CATSDWANYGYTF. The CDR3 DNA sequence: TGTGCCACCAGTGATTGGGCTAACTATGGCTACACCTTC.

V and J are TRBV9 and TRBJ2-1; possible D gene TRBD2, 6 bases. Trimming left V 1 base short and J 0 bases short, with 8 bases between. The V gene's germline CDR1 is SGDLS and CDR2 YYNGEE. CDR3 length: 15 amino acids. The CDR3 region has the DNA TGTGCCAGCAGCGTAATGGGGGGCTCCTACAATGAGCAGTTCTTC. Protein sequence: CASSVMGGSYNEQFF.

This clonotype has a handful of counts. The chain's CDR3 is CASSAQSSGANVLTF. The DNA of the CDR3 is TGTGCCAGCTCGGCCCAGAGCTCTGGGGCCAACGTCCTGACTTTC. J is TRBJ2-6 and V is TRBV2, with unresolved D. Germline values: CDR1 SNHLY, CDR2 FYNNEI. The CDR3 covers 15 residues. Trimming took off 8 bases at V and 0 bases at J, with 11 bases between the two ends.

This clonotype was seen a few times. This rearrangement joins TRBV7-2 to TRBJ2-7, with D uncertain. The CDR3 totals 14 residues. Germline V gene data show CDR1 as SGHTA and CDR2 as FQGNSA. V shed 5 bases and J shed 0 bases, with 11 bases lying between them. The CDR3 region is CASSPRSNSYEQYF. As DNA, the CDR3 is TGTGCCAGCAGCCCCCGGTCGAACTCCTACGAGCAGTACTTC.

The J gene is TRBJ1-2, the V gene TRBV12-3 or TRBV12-4; D uncertain. The V end lost 0 bases, the J end lost 4 bases, and 15 bases lay between the germline ends. The CDR3 spans 16 residues. The CDR3 DNA reads as TGTGCCAGCAGTTTAGCCTGGGGTTCCGTCCCCTATGGCTACACCTTC. Residues: CASSLAWGSVPYGYTF.

This chain connects TRBV3-1 to TRBJ2-4, with D unclear. This CDR3 spans 15 amino acids. V was pared by 1 base and J by 3 bases, with 10 bases between. Looked up from germline, CDR1 is LGHDT and CDR2 is YNNKEL (reference sequence). Here the CDR3 DNA reads TGTGCCAGCAGCCAAGTTCAAGTTGACAAAAACATTCAGTACTTC. Protein product: CASSQVQVDKNIQYF.

The V call is TRBV10-3, the J call TRBJ2-2, with 7 bases lining up with TRBD2. The CDR3 contains 14 residues. Per the germline V gene, CDR1 is ENHRY and CDR2 is SYGVKD. Germline trimming cut 6 bases from V and 2 bases from J; bases unmatched to any gene: 3. As DNA, the CDR3 is TGTGCCATCAGAGGGACTACAAACACCGGGGAGCTGTTTTTT. This sequence encodes CAIRGTTNTGELFF.

This chain links TRBV7-9 with TRBJ1-2; D not certain. Looked up from germline, CDR1 is SEHNR and CDR2 is FQNEAQ (reference sequence). The CDR3 is 14 amino acids. Trimming removed 2 bases from V and 0 bases from J, with 7 bases in between. Here the CDR3 reads CASSLPVSNYGYTF. DNA of the CDR3: TGTGCCAGCAGCTTACCAGTCTCTAACTATGGCTACACCTTC. The full variable domain, completed using reference TRBV7-9 and TRBJ1-2, is DTGVSQNPRHKITKRGQNVTFRCDPISEHNRLYWYRQTLGQGPEFLTYFQNEAQLEKSRLLSDRFSAERPKGSFSTLEIQRTEQGDSAMYLCASSLPVSNYGYTFGSGTRLTVV.

The chain joins TRBV12-3 or TRBV12-4 to TRBJ2-2; 9 bases fit TRBD2. V trimming: 3 bases; J trimming: 3 bases; junction bases outside the gene matches: 2. This CDR3 is built from 15 residues. Written as DNA, the CDR3 is TGTGCCAGCAGTTTGAGCGGGGGGCACACCGGGGAGCTGTTTTTT. This gives the protein CASSLSGGHTGELFF.

Only a few counts were recorded for this clonotype. V gene TRBV6-2 or TRBV6-3 combines with J gene TRBJ2-5, with 9 bases fitting TRBD2. CDR1 MNHEY and CDR2 SVGEGT come from the germline V gene. Trimming removed 3 bases from V and 14 bases from J; junction bases left unmatched: 10. There are 13 residues in the CDR3. The CDR3 DNA sequence: TGTGCCAGCAGTTATCCAGGACTAGCGCTGACTTACTTC. Its translation: CASSYPGLALTYF.

The chain has TRBV3-1 and TRBJ1-2; no clear D. Germline V gene data show CDR1 as LGHDT and CDR2 as YNNKEL (reference sequence). This CDR3 has 13 residues. V was trimmed by 4 bases and J by 4 bases, leaving 10 bases between them. CDR3 loop: CASSPEAFYGYTF. The CDR3 DNA reads as TGTGCCAGCAGCCCCGAGGCCTTCTATGGCTACACCTTC. The complete variable domain, with remaining parts taken from reference TRBV3-1 and TRBJ1-2, reads DTAVSQTPKYLVTQMGNDKSIKCEQNLGHDTMYWYKQDSKKFLKIMFSYNNKELIINETVPNRFSPKSPDKAHLNLHINSLELGDSAVYFCASSPEAFYGYTFGSGTRLTVV.